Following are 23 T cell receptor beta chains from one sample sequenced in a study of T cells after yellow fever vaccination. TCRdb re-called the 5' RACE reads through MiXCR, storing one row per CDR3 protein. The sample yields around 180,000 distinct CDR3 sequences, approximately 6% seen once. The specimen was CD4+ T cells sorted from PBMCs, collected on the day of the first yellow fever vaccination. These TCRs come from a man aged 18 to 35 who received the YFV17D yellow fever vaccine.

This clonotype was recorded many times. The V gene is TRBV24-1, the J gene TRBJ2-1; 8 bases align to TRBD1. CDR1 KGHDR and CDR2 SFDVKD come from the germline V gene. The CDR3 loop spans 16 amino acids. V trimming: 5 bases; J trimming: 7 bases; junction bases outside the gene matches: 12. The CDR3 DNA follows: TGTGCCACCAGTGCCCAGGGGGCGCCGGAGGGGAATGAGCAGTTCTTC. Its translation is CATSAQGAPEGNEQFF.

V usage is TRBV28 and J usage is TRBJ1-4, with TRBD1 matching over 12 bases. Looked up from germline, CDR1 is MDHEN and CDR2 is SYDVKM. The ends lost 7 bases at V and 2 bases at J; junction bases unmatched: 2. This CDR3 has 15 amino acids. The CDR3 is CASKGTGGTNEKLFF. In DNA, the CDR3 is TGTGCCAGCAAAGGGACAGGGGGCACTAATGAAAAACTGTTTTTT.

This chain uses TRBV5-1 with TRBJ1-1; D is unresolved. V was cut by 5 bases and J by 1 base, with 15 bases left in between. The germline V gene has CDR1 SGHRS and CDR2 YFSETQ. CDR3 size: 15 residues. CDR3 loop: CASRPSVLRNTEAFF. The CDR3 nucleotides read TGCGCCAGCAGGCCGTCGGTACTGCGGAACACTGAAGCTTTCTTT.

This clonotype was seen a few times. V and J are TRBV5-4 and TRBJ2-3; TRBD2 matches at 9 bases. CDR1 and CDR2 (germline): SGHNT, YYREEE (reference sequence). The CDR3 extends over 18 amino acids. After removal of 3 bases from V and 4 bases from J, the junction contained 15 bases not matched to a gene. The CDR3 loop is CASSSLGRAGGDSDTQYF. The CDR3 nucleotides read TGTGCCAGCAGCTCGTTGGGGAGAGCGGGGGGTGACTCAGATACGCAGTATTTT.

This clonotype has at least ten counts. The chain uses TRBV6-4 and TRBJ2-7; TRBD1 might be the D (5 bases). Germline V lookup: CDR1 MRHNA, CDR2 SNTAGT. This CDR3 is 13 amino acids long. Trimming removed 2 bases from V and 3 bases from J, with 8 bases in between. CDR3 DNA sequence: TGTGCCAGCAGTGACCCACAGGTCTACGAGCAGTACGTC. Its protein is CASSDPQVYEQYV.

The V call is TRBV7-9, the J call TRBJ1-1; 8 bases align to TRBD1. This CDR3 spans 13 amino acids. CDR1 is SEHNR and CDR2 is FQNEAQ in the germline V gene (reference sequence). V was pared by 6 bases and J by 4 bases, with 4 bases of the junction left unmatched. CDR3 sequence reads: CASSGQGSTEAFF. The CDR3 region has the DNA TGTGCCAGCAGTGGACAGGGCTCCACTGAAGCTTTCTTT.

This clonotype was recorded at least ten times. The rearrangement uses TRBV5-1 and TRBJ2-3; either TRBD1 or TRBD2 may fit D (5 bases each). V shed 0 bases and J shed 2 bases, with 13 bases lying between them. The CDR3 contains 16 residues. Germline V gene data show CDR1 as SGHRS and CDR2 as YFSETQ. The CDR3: CASSLDFRDLTDTQYF. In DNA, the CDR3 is TGCGCCAGCAGCTTGGACTTTAGGGACCTCACAGATACGCAGTATTTT.

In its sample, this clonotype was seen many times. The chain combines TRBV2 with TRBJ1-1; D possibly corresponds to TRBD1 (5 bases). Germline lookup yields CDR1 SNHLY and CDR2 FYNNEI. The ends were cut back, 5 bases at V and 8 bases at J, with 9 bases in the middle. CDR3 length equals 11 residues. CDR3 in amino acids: CASSTSGEAFF. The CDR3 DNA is TGTGCCAGCAGTACATCAGGGGAAGCTTTCTTT.

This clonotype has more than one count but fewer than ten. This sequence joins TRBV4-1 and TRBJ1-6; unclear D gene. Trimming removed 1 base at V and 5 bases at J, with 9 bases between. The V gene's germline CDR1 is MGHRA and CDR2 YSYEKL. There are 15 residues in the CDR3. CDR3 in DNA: TGCGCCAGCAGCCAAGCGGGTTTAAATAATTCACCCCTCCACTTT. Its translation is CASSQAGLNNSPLHF.

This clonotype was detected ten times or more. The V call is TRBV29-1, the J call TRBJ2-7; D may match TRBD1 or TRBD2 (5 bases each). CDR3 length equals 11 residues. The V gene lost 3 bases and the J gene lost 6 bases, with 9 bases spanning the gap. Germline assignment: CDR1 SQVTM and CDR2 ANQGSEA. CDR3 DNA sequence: TGCAGCGTTGATGGGACGGGCGAGCAGTACTTC. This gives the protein CSVDGTGEQYF.

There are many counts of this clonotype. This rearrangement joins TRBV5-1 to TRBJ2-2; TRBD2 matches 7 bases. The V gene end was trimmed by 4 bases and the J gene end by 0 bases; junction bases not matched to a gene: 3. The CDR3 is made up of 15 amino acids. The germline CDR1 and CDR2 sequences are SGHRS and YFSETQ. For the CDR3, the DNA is TGCGCCAGCAGCCCCCTAGCGGCGAACACCGGGGAGCTGTTTTTT. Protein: CASSPLAANTGELFF.

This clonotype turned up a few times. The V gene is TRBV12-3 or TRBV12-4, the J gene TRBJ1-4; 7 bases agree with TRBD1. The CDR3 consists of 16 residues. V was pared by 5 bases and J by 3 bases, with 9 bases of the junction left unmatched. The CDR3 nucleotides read TGTGCCAGCAGTCAACAGGGGACAGCACCTAATGAAAAACTGTTTTTT. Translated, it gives CASSQQGTAPNEKLFF.

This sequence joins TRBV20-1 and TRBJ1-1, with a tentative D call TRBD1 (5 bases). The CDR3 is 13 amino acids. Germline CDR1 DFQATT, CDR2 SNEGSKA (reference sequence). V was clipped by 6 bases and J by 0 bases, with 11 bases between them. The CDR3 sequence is CSALRVLNTEAFF. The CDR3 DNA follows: TGCAGTGCCCTCAGGGTCCTGAACACTGAAGCTTTCTTT.

For the CDR3, the DNA is TGCGCCAGCAGTGGGGGCTTCGCCTACAATGAGCAGTTCTTC. This codes for CASSGGFAYNEQFF. V gene TRBV5-1 combines with J gene TRBJ2-1; possibly TRBD1 for D (6 bases). Looked up from germline, CDR1 is SGHRS and CDR2 is YFSETQ. The CDR3 is made up of 14 amino acids. Trimming shortened V by 5 bases and J by 2 bases, and 11 bases separated the two germline ends.

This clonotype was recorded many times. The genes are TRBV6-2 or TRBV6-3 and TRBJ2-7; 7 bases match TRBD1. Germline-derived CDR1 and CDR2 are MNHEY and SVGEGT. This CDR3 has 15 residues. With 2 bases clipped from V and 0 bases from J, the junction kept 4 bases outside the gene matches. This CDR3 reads CASSYQGESSYEQYF. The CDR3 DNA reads TGTGCCAGCAGTTACCAGGGGGAGAGCTCCTACGAGCAGTACTTC.

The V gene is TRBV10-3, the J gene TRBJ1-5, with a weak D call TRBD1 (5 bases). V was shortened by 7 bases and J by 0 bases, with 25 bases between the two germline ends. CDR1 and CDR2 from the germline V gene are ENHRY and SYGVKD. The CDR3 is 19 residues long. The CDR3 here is CAITGTEKGSRDSNQPQHF. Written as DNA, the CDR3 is TGTGCCATCACCGGGACGGAGAAAGGTAGTAGGGATAGCAATCAGCCCCAGCATTTT.

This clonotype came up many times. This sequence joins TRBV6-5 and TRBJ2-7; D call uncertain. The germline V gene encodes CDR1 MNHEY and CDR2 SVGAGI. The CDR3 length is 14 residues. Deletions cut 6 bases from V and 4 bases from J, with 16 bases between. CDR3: CASRHNVVAYEQYV. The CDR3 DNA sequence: TGTGCCAGCAGACATAACGTGGTGGCATACGAGCAGTACGTC.

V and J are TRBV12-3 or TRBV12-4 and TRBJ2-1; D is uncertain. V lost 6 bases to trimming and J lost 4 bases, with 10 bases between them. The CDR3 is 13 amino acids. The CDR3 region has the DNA TGTGCCAGCAGCCCGCTCAGATACAATGAGCAGTTCTTC. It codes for CASSPLRYNEQFF.

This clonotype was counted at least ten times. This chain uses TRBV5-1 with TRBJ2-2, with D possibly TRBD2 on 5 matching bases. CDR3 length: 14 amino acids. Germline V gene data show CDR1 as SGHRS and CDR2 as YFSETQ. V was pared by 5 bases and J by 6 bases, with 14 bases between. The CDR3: CASRASLAPGELFF. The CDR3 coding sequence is TGCGCCAGCAGGGCGAGTCTAGCACCCGGGGAGCTGTTTTTT.

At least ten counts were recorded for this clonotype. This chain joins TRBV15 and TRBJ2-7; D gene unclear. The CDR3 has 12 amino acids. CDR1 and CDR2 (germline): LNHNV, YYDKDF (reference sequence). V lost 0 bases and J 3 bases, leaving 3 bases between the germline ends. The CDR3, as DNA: TGTGCCACCAGCAGAGAAGGCTACGAGCAGTACTTC. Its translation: CATSREGYEQYF.

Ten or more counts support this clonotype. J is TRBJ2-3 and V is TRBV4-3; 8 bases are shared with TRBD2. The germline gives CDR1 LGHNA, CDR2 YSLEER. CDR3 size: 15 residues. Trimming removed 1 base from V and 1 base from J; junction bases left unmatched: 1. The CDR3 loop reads CASSQAGGGTDTQYF. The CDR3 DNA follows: TGCGCCAGCAGCCAAGCCGGGGGGGGCACAGATACGCAGTATTTT.

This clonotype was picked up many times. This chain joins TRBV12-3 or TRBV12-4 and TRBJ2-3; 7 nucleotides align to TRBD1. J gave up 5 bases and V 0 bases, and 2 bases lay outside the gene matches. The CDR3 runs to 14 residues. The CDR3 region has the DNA TGTGCCAGCAGTTTAGCCTACAGGGGAGATACGCAGTATTTT. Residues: CASSLAYRGDTQYF.

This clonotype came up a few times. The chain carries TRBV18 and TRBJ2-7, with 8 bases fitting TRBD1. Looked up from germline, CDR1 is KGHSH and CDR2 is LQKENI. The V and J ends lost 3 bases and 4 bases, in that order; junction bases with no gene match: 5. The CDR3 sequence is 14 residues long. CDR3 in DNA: TGTGCCAGCTCACCGACGACAGGGGATTACGAGCAGTACGTC. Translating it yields CASSPTTGDYEQYV.